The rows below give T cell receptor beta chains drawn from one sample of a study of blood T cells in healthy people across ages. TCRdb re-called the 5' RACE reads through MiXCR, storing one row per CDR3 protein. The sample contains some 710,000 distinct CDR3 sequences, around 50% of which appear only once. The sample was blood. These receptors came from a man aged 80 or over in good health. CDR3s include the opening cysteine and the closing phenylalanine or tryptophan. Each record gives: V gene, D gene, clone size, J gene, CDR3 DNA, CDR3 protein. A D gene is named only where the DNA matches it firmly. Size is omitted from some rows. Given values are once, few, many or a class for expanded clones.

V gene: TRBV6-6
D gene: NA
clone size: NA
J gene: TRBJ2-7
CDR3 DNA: TGTGCCAGCAGGCCGGGACGGTCAAACCATTACGAGCAGTACTTC
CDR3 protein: CASRPGRSNHYEQYF

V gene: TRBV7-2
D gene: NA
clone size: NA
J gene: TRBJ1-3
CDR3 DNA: TGTGCCAGCAGTGCGGGCGGCAACTCTGGAAACACCATATATTTT
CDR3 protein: CASSAGGNSGNTIYF

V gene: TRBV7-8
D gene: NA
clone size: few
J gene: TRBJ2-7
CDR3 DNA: TGTGCCAGCAGCTTGGAGATAACTGCCGGGTACAATGAGCAGTACTTC
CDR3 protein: CASSLEITAGYNEQYF

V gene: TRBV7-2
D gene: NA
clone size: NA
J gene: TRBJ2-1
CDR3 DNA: TGTGCCAGCAGCTTTGGCCTACCCACCTACGAGCAGTTCTTC
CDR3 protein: CASSFGLPTYEQFF

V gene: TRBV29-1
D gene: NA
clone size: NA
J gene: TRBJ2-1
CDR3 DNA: TGCAGCGTTGGGTCTAGATCCAATGAGCAGTTCTTC
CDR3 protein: CSVGSRSNEQFF

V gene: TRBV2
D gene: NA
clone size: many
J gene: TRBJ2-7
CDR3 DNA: TGTGCCAGGTCGAAAGGGCAGGAGCCCTACGAGCAGTACTTC
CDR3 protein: CARSKGQEPYEQYF

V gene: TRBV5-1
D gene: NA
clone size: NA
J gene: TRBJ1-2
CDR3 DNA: TGCGCCAGCAGCCAGGACCTAATGGGTGGCTACACCTTC
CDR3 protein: CASSQDLMGGYTF

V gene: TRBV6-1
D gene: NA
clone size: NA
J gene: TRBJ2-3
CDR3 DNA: TGTGCCAGCAGTGAAAAGCGGAGGGGGTACACAGATACGCAGTATTTT
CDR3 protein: CASSEKRRGYTDTQYF

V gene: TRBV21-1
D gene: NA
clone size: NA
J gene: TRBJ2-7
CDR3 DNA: TGTGCCCTGGACAGGGGTTGCTACGAGCAGTACTTC
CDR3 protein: CALDRGCYEQYF

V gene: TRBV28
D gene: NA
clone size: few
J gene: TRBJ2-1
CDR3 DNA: TGTGCCAGCAGGGCATCGGGGGGCGGCCACAATGAGCAGTTCTTC
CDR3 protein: CASRASGGGHNEQFF

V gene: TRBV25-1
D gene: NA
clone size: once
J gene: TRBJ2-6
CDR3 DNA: TGTGCCAGCAGTGAGGGAAGTTCTGGGGCCAACGTCCTGACTTTC
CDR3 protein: CASSEGSSGANVLTF

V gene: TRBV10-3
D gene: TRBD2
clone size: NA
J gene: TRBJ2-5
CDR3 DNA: TGTGCCATCAGCGCGGGCGGGAGCTCGGAGACCCAGTACTTC
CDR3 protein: CAISAGGSSETQYF

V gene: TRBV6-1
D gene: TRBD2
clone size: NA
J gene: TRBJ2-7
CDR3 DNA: TGTGCCAGCAGCTCAACCGACAGTCCCGGGACTAGCGGGAGGGCCCGGTACGAGCAGTACTTC
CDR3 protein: CASSSTDSPGTSGRARYEQYF

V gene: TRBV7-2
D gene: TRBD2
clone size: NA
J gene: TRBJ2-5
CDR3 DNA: TGTGCCAGCAGCTTAGGGACTAGCGGGTGGGAGGCCCAGTACTTC
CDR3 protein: CASSLGTSGWEAQYF

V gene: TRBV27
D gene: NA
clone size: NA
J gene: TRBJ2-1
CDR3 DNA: TGTGCCAGCAGTGCCGGGACTCAAAAAGGGGGTGAGCAGTTCTTC
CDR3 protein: CASSAGTQKGGEQFF

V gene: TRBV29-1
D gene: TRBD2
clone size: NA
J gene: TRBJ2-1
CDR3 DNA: TGCAGCGTGGACGGGACTAGCGGGATCGATGGGCAGTTCTTC
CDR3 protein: CSVDGTSGIDGQFF

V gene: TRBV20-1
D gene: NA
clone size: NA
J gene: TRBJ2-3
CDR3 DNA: TGCAGTGCTAGAGATATGAGGGAGGAGGCAGATACGCAGTATTTT
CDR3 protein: CSARDMREEADTQYF

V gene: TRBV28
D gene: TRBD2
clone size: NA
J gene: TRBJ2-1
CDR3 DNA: TGTGCCAGCAGTCAAAACATACTAGCGGGAGCTTCCTACAATGAGCAGTTCTTC
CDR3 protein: CASSQNILAGASYNEQFF

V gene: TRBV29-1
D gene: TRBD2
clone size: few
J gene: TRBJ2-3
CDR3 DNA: TGCAGCGTTGATCTCTCCAGGACCACGGCGGCGGGGGAGTATTTT
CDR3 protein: CSVDLSRTTAAGEYF

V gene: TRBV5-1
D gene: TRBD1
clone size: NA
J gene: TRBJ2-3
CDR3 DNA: TGCGCCAGCAAGAGACAGGGGGCAGATACGCAGTATTTT
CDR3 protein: CASKRQGADTQYF

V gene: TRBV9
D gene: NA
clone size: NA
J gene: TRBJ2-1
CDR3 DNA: TGTGCCAGCAGCGCCCGTTCGGATGGGCTCTACAATGAGCAGTTCTTC
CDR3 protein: CASSARSDGLYNEQFF

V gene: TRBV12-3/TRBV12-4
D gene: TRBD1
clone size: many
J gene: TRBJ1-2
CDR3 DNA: TGTGCCAGCAGTCCTCCAGGGGGCCGTGGCTACACCTTC
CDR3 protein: CASSPPGGRGYTF

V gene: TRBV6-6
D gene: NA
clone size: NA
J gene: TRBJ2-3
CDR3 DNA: TGTGCCAGCAGTTACCGCGGGATAGGCACAGATACGCAGTATTTT
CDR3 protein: CASSYRGIGTDTQYF

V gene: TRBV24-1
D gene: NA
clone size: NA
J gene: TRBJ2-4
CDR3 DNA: TGTGCCACCAGTGATCCCGGGAGCAACGCGCAGTACTTC
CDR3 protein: CATSDPGSNAQYF

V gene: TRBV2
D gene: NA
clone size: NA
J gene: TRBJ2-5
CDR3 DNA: TGTGCCAGCAGTGAACCCCTGGAGACCCAGTACTTC
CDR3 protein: CASSEPLETQYF

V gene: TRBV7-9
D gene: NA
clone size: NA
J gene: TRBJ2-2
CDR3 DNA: TGTGCCAGCAGCGCGCGGAACACCGGGGAGCTGTTTTTT
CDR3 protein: CASSARNTGELFF

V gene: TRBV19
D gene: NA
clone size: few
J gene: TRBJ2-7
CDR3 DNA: TGTGCCAGTAGTATCAGCCAGCGGTCGTCCTACGAGCAGTACTTC
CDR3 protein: CASSISQRSSYEQYF

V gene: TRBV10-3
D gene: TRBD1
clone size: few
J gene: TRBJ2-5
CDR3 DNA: TGTGCCATCAGGATCCGGGACAGCCTGCAAGAGACCCAGTACTTC
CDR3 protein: CAIRIRDSLQETQYF

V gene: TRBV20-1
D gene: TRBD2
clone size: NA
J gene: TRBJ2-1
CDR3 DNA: TGCAGTGCTATAGGGACGGGAGGGCGCAATGAGCAGTTCTTC
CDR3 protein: CSAIGTGGRNEQFF

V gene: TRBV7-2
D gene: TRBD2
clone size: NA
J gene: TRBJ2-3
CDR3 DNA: TGTGCCAGCAGCGGACAACTAGCGGCCCCGCAGTATTTT
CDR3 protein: CASSGQLAAPQYF

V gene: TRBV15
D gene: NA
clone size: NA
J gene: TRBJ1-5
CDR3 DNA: TGTGCCACCAGCAGAGAACAGTTCAGCAATCAGCCCCAGCATTTT
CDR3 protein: CATSREQFSNQPQHF

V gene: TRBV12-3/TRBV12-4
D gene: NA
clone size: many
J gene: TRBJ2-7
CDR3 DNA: TGTGCCAGCAGTTTATACCAGGGCTACGAGCAGTACTTC
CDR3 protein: CASSLYQGYEQYF

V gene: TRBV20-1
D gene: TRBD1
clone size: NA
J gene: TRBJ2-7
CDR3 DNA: TGCAGTGCTAGAGGAGGACAGGGAGGCCTCTACGAGCAGTACTTC
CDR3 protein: CSARGGQGGLYEQYF

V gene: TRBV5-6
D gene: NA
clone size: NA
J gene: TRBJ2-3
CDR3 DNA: TGTGCCAGCAGCCCGTCTCGGGTCCGGGGCACAGATACGCAGTATTTT
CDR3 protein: CASSPSRVRGTDTQYF

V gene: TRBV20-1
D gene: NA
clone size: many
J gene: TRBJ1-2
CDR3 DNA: TGCAGTGCTAGGGTCCAGGGAAACTATGGCTACACCTTC
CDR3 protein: CSARVQGNYGYTF

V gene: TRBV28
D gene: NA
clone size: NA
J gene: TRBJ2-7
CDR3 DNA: TGTGCCAGCAGTGTCGGACAGCCCCCTGGATACGAGCAGTACTTC
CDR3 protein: CASSVGQPPGYEQYF

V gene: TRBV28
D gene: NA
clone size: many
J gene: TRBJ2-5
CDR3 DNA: TGTGCCAGCAGTTTCACTTCCGGGGGACAAGAGACCCAGTACTTC
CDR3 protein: CASSFTSGGQETQYF

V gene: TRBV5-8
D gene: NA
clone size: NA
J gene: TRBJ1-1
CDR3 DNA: TGTGCCAGCAGCTCCTGGGCAGGGGAGGACGCGAACACTGAAGCTTTCTTT
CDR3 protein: CASSSWAGEDANTEAFF

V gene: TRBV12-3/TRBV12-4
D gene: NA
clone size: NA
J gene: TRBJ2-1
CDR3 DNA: TGTGCCAGCAGTTTGGAGTTTAATGAGCAGTTCTTC
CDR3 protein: CASSLEFNEQFF

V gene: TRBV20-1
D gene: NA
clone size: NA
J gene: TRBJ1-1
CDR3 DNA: TGCAGTGCTAATGAGAACACTGAAGCTTTCTTT
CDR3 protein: CSANENTEAFF

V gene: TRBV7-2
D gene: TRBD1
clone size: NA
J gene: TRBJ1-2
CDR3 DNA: TGTGCCAGCAGCTTAATAGGACAGGGGTACTATGGCTACACCTTC
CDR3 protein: CASSLIGQGYYGYTF

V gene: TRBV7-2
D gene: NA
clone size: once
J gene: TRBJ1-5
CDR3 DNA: TGTGCCAGCAGACAGGTCCTATCAAATGAGCCCCAGCATTTT
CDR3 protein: CASRQVLSNEPQHF